This passage covers 19 T cell receptor beta chains from one sample sequenced in a study of cytomegalovirus exposure and HLA in healthy donors. Only in-frame clones appear in the TCRdb table, and some are missing; sequencing was by immunoSEQ multiplex PCR. This repertoire shows approximately 41,000 clones, about 93% found once; its top ten account for 3.3%. The sequenced material came from PBMCs. Receptors originate from a man in his late teens or twenties in good health and CMV-seronegative.

This chain's CDR3 is CASSYSSWETQYF. The CDR3, as DNA: TGTGCCAGCAGTTACTCTAGCTGGGAGACCCAGTACTTC. V gene TRBV27 combines with J gene TRBJ2-5; the D gene is possibly TRBD2 (5 bases). With 4 bases removed from V and 5 bases from J, the gap between germline ends came to 11 bases. Germline lookup yields CDR1 MNHEY and CDR2 SMNVEV (reference sequence). The CDR3 is 13 amino acids.

This chain connects TRBV10-3 to TRBJ1-2; D may be TRBD1 (5 bases). The V end lost 5 bases, the J end lost 2 bases, and 9 bases lay between the germline ends. The CDR3 has 13 amino acids. Germline V gives CDR1 ENHRY, CDR2 SYGVKD. CDR3 DNA sequence: TGTGCCATCAGTCCCGGGGGGAACTATGGCTACACCTTC. Translating gives CAISPGGNYGYTF.

The J gene is TRBJ2-1, the V gene TRBV5-1; D uncertain. Germline lookup yields CDR1 SGHRS and CDR2 YFSETQ. The V gene lost 0 bases and the J gene lost 3 bases, with 16 bases spanning the gap. This CDR3 spans 17 amino acids. CDR3 residues: CASSLASSAAIYNEQFF. The DNA for the CDR3 is TGCGCCAGCAGCTTGGCTTCTAGTGCGGCTATCTACAATGAGCAGTTCTTC. Together with reference TRBV5-1 and TRBJ2-1, the CDR3 gives the full variable domain: KAGVTQTPRYLIKTRGQQVTLSCSPISGHRSVSWYQQTPGQGLQFLFEYFSETQRNKGNFPGRFSGRQFSNSRSEMNVSTLELGDSALYLCASSLASSAAIYNEQFFGPGTRLTVL.

The chain has TRBV11-2 and TRBJ1-4; D gene uncertain. This CDR3 region has 14 residues. V gave up 5 bases and J gave up 2 bases, with 9 bases separating them. Looked up from germline, CDR1 is SGHAT and CDR2 is FQNNGV. CDR3 protein: CASSPTRTNEKLFF. CDR3 in DNA: TGTGCCAGCAGCCCCACTAGGACTAATGAAAAACTGTTTTTT.

CDR3 amino acids: CASSLISGGSDTQYF. The CDR3, as DNA: TGTGCCAGCAGCTTGATCTCTGGGGGCTCGGATACGCAGTATTTT. The chain combines TRBV5-4 with TRBJ2-3, with a weak D call TRBD1 (6 bases). V was cut by 1 base and J by 6 bases, with 15 bases left in between. The CDR3 is made up of 15 amino acids. Germline V gives CDR1 SGHNT, CDR2 YYREEE (reference sequence).

In nucleotides, the CDR3 is TGTGCCAGTAGTATTATGGGGACAGGGAGGGAGACCCAGTACTTC. This translates into CASSIMGTGRETQYF. The chain combines TRBV19 with TRBJ2-5, with 9 bases fitting TRBD1. Germline CDR1 reads LNHDA; CDR2 reads SQIVND (reference sequence). Trimming removed 3 bases from V and 5 bases from J; junction bases left unmatched: 7. The CDR3 is made up of 15 amino acids.

As to this clone: Given the absence of the conserved phenylalanine or tryptophan at the CDR3 end, a read error is likely. The DNA is omitted, as the CDR3 cannot be located on it reliably, and the CDR3 follows TCRdb's listing. The chain links TRBV7-3 to TRBJ2-4; TRBD2 is taken as the D call from the table, unchecked against the DNA. Germline V lookup: CDR1 SGHTA, CDR2 FQGTGA. The CDR3 length equals 13 residues, ends included. The CDR3 region is CASARVAGGPLYL.

This chain joins TRBV2 and TRBJ2-4, with 10 bases matching TRBD1. The CDR3 is made up of 16 amino acids. The V gene's germline CDR1 is SNHLY and CDR2 FYNNEI. Trimming cost V 6 bases and J 1 base; bases outside gene matches: 6. CDR3 region: CASRGQGFGAKNIQYF. In DNA form, the CDR3 reads TGTGCCAGCAGGGGACAGGGGTTTGGGGCCAAAAACATTCAGTACTTC.

The chain links TRBV27 to TRBJ1-1; 8 bases agree with TRBD1. The CDR3 has 13 residues. With V trimmed by 5 bases and J by 10 bases, 9 bases remained unmatched. Germline assignment: CDR1 MNHEY and CDR2 SMNVEV (reference sequence). The CDR3, as DNA: TGTGCCAGCAGTAGCCTCACCGGGACAGGAGCTTTCTTT. Translated, it gives CASSSLTGTGAFF.

J is TRBJ1-4 and V is TRBV5-1; no firm D call. This CDR3 spans 14 amino acids. V was cut by 5 bases and J by 0 bases, with 8 bases left in between. Germline V gene lookup returns CDR1 SGHRS and CDR2 YFSETQ. This CDR3 is CASRSRATNEKLFF. The DNA for the CDR3 is TGCGCCAGCAGATCCCGGGCAACTAATGAAAAACTGTTTTTT. The full variable domain, in which reference TRBV5-1 and TRBJ1-4 provide the parts outside the CDR3, is KAGVTQTPRYLIKTRGQQVTLSCSPISGHRSVSWYQQTPGQGLQFLFEYFSETQRNKGNFPGRFSGRQFSNSRSEMNVSTLELGDSALYLCASRSRATNEKLFFGSGTQLSVL.

The rearrangement joins TRBV4-2 to TRBJ2-1; 9 nucleotides match TRBD2. The CDR3 has 16 amino acids. Germline assignment: CDR1 LGHNA and CDR2 YNFKEQ. Germline trimming cut 2 bases from V and 9 bases from J; bases unmatched to any gene: 11. The CDR3 protein is CASSQTGAAGGREQFF. The DNA for the CDR3 is TGTGCCAGCAGCCAAACGGGAGCAGCGGGAGGACGTGAGCAGTTCTTC.

The chain carries TRBV29-1 and TRBJ2-3; 8 nucleotides match TRBD2. CDR3 length equals 14 residues. Per germline, CDR1 SQVTM and CDR2 ANQGSEA. Trimming removed 4 bases from V and 3 bases from J; junction bases left unmatched: 6. The DNA of the CDR3 is TGCAGCGTTGTGGCGGGGGGATTAACAGATACGCAGTATTTT. Amino acids: CSVVAGGLTDTQYF.

The J gene is TRBJ2-7, the V gene TRBV4-1; 7 bases are a match to TRBD1. The CDR3 covers 13 residues. The ends lost 3 bases at V and 5 bases at J; junction bases unmatched: 4. Germline CDR1 reads MGHRA; CDR2 reads YSYEKL. This CDR3 reads CASSHRQGNEQYF. DNA for the CDR3: TGCGCCAGCAGCCACCGACAGGGAAACGAGCAGTACTTC.

The chain recombines TRBV9 with TRBJ2-2; a weak D match, TRBD2 (5 bases). The CDR3 contains 15 residues. Germline V gene sequence: CDR1 SGDLS, CDR2 YYNGEE. Trimming stripped 8 bases from V and 0 bases from J, with 14 bases between. CDR3 amino acids: CASATGWTNTGELFF. The CDR3 DNA sequence: TGTGCCAGTGCGACGGGGTGGACGAACACCGGGGAGCTGTTTTTT.

V and J are TRBV5-4 and TRBJ2-5, with 10 bases matching TRBD1. V was clipped by 3 bases and J by 4 bases; unmatched bases: 9. CDR1 is SGHNT and CDR2 is YYREEE in the germline V gene (reference sequence). This CDR3 spans 16 amino acids. The chain's CDR3 is CASSWRDRGEGETQYF. For the CDR3, the DNA is TGTGCCAGCAGCTGGAGGGACAGGGGAGAGGGAGAGACCCAGTACTTC. Drawing the rest from reference TRBV5-4 and TRBJ2-5, the complete variable domain is ETGVTQSPTHLIKTRGQQVTLRCSSQSGHNTVSWYQQALGQGPQFIFQYYREEENGRGNFPPRFSGLQFPNYSSELNVNALELDDSALYLCASSWRDRGEGETQYFGPGTRLLVL.

The V and J genes are TRBV30 and TRBJ2-3; TRBD1 agrees at 7 bases. This CDR3 region has 15 residues. The V gene end was trimmed by 3 bases and the J gene end by 0 bases; junction bases not matched to a gene: 6. Germline loops: CDR1 GTSNPN, CDR2 SVGIG (reference sequence). Here the CDR3 DNA reads TGTGCCTGGAGAAGACCGGGACAGAGCACAGATACGCAGTATTTT. This encodes CAWRRPGQSTDTQYF.

The chain combines TRBV6-1 with TRBJ1-3, with TRBD1 matching 7 bases. V dropped 4 bases and J dropped 3; count of bases not matched to a gene: 6. This CDR3 is 15 amino acids long. Germline values: CDR1 MNHNS, CDR2 SASEGT. The CDR3 is CASSAQGEVGNTIYF. CDR3 DNA sequence: TGTGCCAGCAGTGCCCAGGGGGAGGTTGGAAACACCATATATTTT.

The CDR3 DNA reads TGTGCCAGTAGGCCTTACGACGGGAGCTCCTACAATGAGCAGTTCTTC. It encodes CASRPYDGSSYNEQFF. This chain connects TRBV19 to TRBJ2-1; maybe TRBD2 (6 bases). V dropped 6 bases and J dropped 0 bases, with 15 bases sitting between them. The CDR3 runs 16 residues. Germline loops: CDR1 LNHDA, CDR2 SQIVND (reference sequence).

The V call is TRBV19, the J call TRBJ1-5; possibly TRBD1 for D (6 bases). The CDR3 has 16 residues. CDR1 and CDR2 from the germline V gene are LNHDA and SQIVND (reference sequence). The ends were cut back, 7 bases at V and 4 bases at J, with 20 bases in the middle. The CDR3 DNA follows: TGTGCCAGTACCTCGGGAACCGGGACATCGAATCAGCCCCAGCATTTT. This encodes CASTSGTGTSNQPQHF.